This T cell receptor beta chain is from a study of T cell repertoires in cytomegalovirus infection. Study as a whole: Signatures in public TCR beta sequences pointed to both CMV infection and matching HLA type. Findings of the study overall: Identification of carriers of CMV plus the relevant HLA was performed using cumulative public TCR beta family frequency. CMV-specific TCR beta clonotypes restricted by HLA-C were the ones dominating the ex vivo response.

TCRdb processed the reads anew with MiXCR; each CDR3 protein has one entry. The table shows some 320,000 distinct CDR3 sequences, with 9% to 9.5% occurring only once. The CDR3 contains 18 residues. Germline lookup yields CDR1 GTSNPN and CDR2 SVGIG (reference sequence). Trimming took 0 bases from V and 1 from J; bases not matched to a gene: 6. This clonotype showed up just a few times. What it binds is unknown. The chain joins TRBV30 to TRBJ2-6, with 10 bases aligning to TRBD2. Sequencing was done on a sample of PBMCs. The receptor comes from a human donor in good health (CMV status not recorded). Some clones in this sample may be carry-over from other donors' samples. The CDR3 bases are TGTGCCTGGAGTGTTAGCGGGGGGTCGAATTCTGGGGCCAACGTCCTGACTTTC. Its protein is CAWSVSGGSNSGANVLTF.